This section outlines one TCR beta chain sequence together with its context. Its antigen remains unknown. ViraFEST expansion of antigen-specific CD4+ T cells with viral peptide pools preceded sequencing. It was after more than nine days of culture that CD4+ T cells were isolated. All study participants received two doses of BNT162b2 or mRNA-1273 vaccine. It was with around 9.9 IU/ml IL-2 and around 10 ug/ml peptides that roughly 2.2 million PBMC per well were cultured. Fresh IL-2-containing medium replaced half the medium on days 3 and 7. Produced via immunoSEQ multiplex PCR; TCRdb's table is partial and in-frame only. Altogether tens of thousands of clones are present, around 70% being singletons, with the ten largest covering under 2%. This sample was included in a study of vaccination effects on CD4 cells after COVID-19. Study details: The median interval between the second dose and post-vaccine sampling was 72 days. Study findings and constraints: By a late point after vaccination, infection- and vaccine-induced clones had shrunk markedly through clonal contraction.

This CDR3 is 15 amino acids long. The V gene's germline CDR1 is SGHAT and CDR2 FQNNGV. V dropped 5 bases and J dropped 4; count of bases not matched to a gene: 6. The gene calls are TRBV11-2 and TRBJ1-3; TRBD1 matches at 9 bases. The source of this sequence is a human donor who received a COVID-19 vaccine. This sample comprised CD4+ T cells from PBMCs cultured with HCoV-229E spike peptides, obtained after COVID-19 vaccination. CDR3 amino acids: CASSAHRGPGNTIYF. The CDR3 DNA follows: TGTGCCAGCAGCGCTCACAGGGGGCCGGGAAACACCATATATTTT.